This passage covers 2 T cell receptor beta chains from one sample sequenced in a study of cytomegalovirus exposure and HLA in healthy donors. PCR was performed using 60 Vbeta and 13 Jbeta primers. Measured with immunoSEQ multiplex PCR; TCRdb has only the in-frame clones, and not every one. Of fewer than 150,000 clones in the sample, 73% were seen once. The sequencing sample was made of PBMCs. The receptors originated from a middle-aged woman in good health and CMV-seronegative.

Only one count was recorded for this clone. This chain links TRBV7-9 with TRBJ1-2; no reliable D call. The CDR3 consists of 15 residues. V was cut by 1 base and J by 2 bases, with 11 bases left in between. Germline V gene lookup returns CDR1 SEHNR and CDR2 FQNEAQ (reference sequence). The CDR3 bases are TGTGCCAGCAGCTTAGAGGCAGCGCTAAACTATGGCTACACCTTC. Its translation is CASSLEAALNYGYTF.

The V and J genes are TRBV6-5 and TRBJ2-7; D is ambiguous. The CDR3 runs to 14 residues. V was clipped by 1 base and J by 0 bases, with 7 bases between them. The V gene's germline CDR1 is MNHEY and CDR2 SVGAGI. CDR3 sequence reads: CASSYYTDSYEQYF. In DNA form, the CDR3 reads TGTGCCAGCAGTTACTACACAGACTCCTACGAGCAGTACTTC.